The 4 T cell receptor beta chains below were found in one sample sequenced in a study of T cell changes during pregnancy in multiple sclerosis. Repertoires were generated with immunoSEQ multiplex PCR, while TCRdb's copy carries only in-frame clones and drops some. The top ten clones hold more than 0.4% of a sample with around 130,000 clones, 96% of them seen once. The material sequenced was peripheral blood, taken after pregnancy. These receptors originate from a female donor with multiple sclerosis, enrolled in a pregnancy study.

V is TRBV7-8 and J is TRBJ2-7; D might be TRBD1 (6 bases). V was pared by 4 bases and J by 3 bases, with 10 bases between. This CDR3 has 13 residues. Germline V gives CDR1 SGHVS, CDR2 FQNEAQ. CDR3 in amino acids: CASSSDRNYEQYF. The CDR3 DNA follows: TGTGCCAGCAGCTCCGACAGGAACTACGAGCAGTACTTC.

The rearrangement links TRBV6-6 to TRBJ1-1, with TRBD1 identical over 8 bases. The V gene's germline CDR1 is MNHNY and CDR2 SVGAGI (reference sequence). The trim removed 6 bases at V and 0 bases at J, leaving 3 bases unmatched. CDR3 length equals 14 residues. For the CDR3, the DNA is TGTGCCAGCAGCCAGGACAGGGTGAACACTGAAGCTTTCTTT. This codes for CASSQDRVNTEAFF.

The V and J genes are TRBV14 and TRBJ2-1, with D possibly being TRBD2 (6 bases). The CDR3 covers 14 residues. V was clipped by 3 bases and J by 4 bases, with 10 bases between them. Germline V gene sequence: CDR1 SGHDN, CDR2 FVKESK. The CDR3 DNA is TGTGCCAGCAGCCAGCCGGGACTTTACAATGAGCAGTTCTTC. This sequence encodes CASSQPGLYNEQFF.

V is TRBV19 and J is TRBJ2-7; 10 bases are shared with TRBD2. The germline V gene encodes CDR1 LNHDA and CDR2 SQIVND (reference sequence). The CDR3 has 15 residues. V lost 5 bases to trimming and J lost 6 bases; unmatched junction nucleotides: 10. The CDR3 DNA follows: TGTGCCAGTAGTCTACAGCGGGAGGGCCTTTTCGAGCAGTACTTC. Translated, it gives CASSLQREGLFEQYF.